The entry below gives a single TCR beta chain sequence along with its context. Its ends do not fully match the called genes, so a read error is possible. The study assigned cohorts using participant-reported clinical history. The data derive from a study of blood T cell repertoires in COVID-19. Study-wide background: In each case, the material was cDNA or gDNA derived from T cells, B-cell-depleted T cells, or PBMCs.

Assay used: immunoSEQ multiplex PCR; TCRdb lists only in-frame clones, some missing. The table lists about 400,000 clones, about 87% of them singletons. The CDR3 is 15 amino acids. Germline CDR1 reads SSHAT; CDR2 reads FNYEAQ (reference sequence). The chain employs TRBV7-7 and TRBJ2-5; TRBD2 aligns across 9 bases. Sequenced sample: PBMCs or T cells enriched from blood (not recorded which). The receptor's source is a woman between 50 and 59 years old who had recovered from COVID-19. The CDR3 nucleotides are TGTGCTAGCAGAGCCGCGGGGGGGCCTATAGAGACCCAGTACTTC. Its protein product is CASRAAGGPIETQYF. The whole variable domain, filled in from reference TRBV7-7 and TRBJ2-5, reads GAGVSQSPRYKVTKRGQDVTLRCDPISSHATLYWYQQALGQGPEFLTYFNYEAQPDKSGLPSDRFSAERPEGSISTLTIQRTEQRDSAMYRCASRAAGGPIETQYFGPGTRLLVL.